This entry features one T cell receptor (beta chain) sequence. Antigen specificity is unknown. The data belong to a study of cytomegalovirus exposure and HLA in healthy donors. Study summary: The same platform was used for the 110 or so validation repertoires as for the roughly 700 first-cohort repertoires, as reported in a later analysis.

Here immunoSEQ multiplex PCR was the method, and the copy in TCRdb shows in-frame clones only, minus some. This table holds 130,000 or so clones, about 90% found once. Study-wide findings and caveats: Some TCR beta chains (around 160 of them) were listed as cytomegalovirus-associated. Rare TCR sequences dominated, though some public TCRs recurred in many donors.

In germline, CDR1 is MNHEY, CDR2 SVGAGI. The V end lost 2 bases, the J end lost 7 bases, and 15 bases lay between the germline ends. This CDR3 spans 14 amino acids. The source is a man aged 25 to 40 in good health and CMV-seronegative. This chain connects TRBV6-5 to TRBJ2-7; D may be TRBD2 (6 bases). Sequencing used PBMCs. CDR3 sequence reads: CASSYLLSAGEQYF. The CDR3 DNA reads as TGTGCCAGCAGTTACCTGTTGTCGGCGGGAGAGCAGTACTTC.